This entry is about one T cell receptor beta chain. Antigen unknown. TCRdb keeps only in-frame clones here, not all; method: immunoSEQ multiplex PCR. The sample includes 90,000 to 120,000 clones, over 85% of them seen just once. These data are taken from a study of T cell responses to AZD1222 COVID-19 vaccine. About the study: Combined were second doses at about 4 or about 12 weeks.

Notes on the study in general: CD4 TCRs associated with vaccination spanned spike, dominating at 160-218 and 743-854. Repertoires were sampled only after the peak T cell response.

The specimen was peripheral blood, collected on day 0 of AZD1222 vaccination. The sequence was collected from an adult in good health.

CDR3 amino acids: CARLPGTFPINEQFF. In nucleotides, the CDR3 is TGTGCCAGGCTGCCCGGGACTTTCCCAATCAATGAGCAGTTCTTC. V and J are TRBV19 and TRBJ2-1; D possibly corresponds to TRBD2 (6 bases). Germline V gene sequence: CDR1 LNHDA, CDR2 SQIVND (reference sequence). The V end lost 9 bases, the J end lost 6 bases, and 21 bases lay between the germline ends. The length of the CDR3 is 15 residues.